These 23 T cell receptor beta chains came from one sample sequenced in a study of identifying expanded T cells in peripheral blood. Measured with immunoSEQ multiplex PCR; TCRdb has only the in-frame clones, and not every one. The sample consists of some 81,000 clones, approximately 84% of them appearing once. The sample consisted of blood. The source is a person aged 18 to 70 in good health.

Only one count was recorded for this clone. At one end, the junction sequence differs from germline, possibly due to a read error. V and J are TRBV7-7 and TRBJ2-3; 10 nucleotides match TRBD2. The CDR3 extends over 16 amino acids. The germline V gene has CDR1 SSHAT and CDR2 FNYEAQ (reference sequence). As DNA, the CDR3 is TGTGCTAGCAGCCAAGGGCTAGCGGGAGTCACAGATACGCAGTATTTT. Its translation is CASSQGLAGVTDTQYF.

This sequence joins TRBV11-3 and TRBJ1-5; 7 nucleotides align to TRBD1. CDR1 is SGHNT and CDR2 is YENEEA in the germline V gene. Trimming took 0 bases from V and 0 from J; bases not matched to a gene: 5. The CDR3 length is 17 residues. In nucleotides, the CDR3 is TGTGCCAGCAGCTTAGACAGGGGGACACATAGCAATCAGCCCCAGCATTTT. It translates to CASSLDRGTHSNQPQHF.

The count of this clone is one. This chain connects TRBV28 to TRBJ2-7; D not resolved. CDR3 length equals 13 residues. The V end lost 8 bases, the J end lost 0 bases, and 11 bases lay between the germline ends. Per germline, CDR1 MDHEN and CDR2 SYDVKM. Here the CDR3 DNA reads TGTGCCAGCGTCACCCCCGGCTCCTACGAGCAGTACTTC. It codes for CASVTPGSYEQYF.

The chain couples TRBV28 to TRBJ1-1; possibly TRBD1 for D (5 bases). V dropped 8 bases and J dropped 7 bases, with 17 bases sitting between them. This CDR3 region has 13 residues. Per the germline V gene, CDR1 is MDHEN and CDR2 is SYDVKM. CDR3 loop: CASGGSSRGEAFF. For the CDR3, the DNA is TGTGCCAGCGGGGGTTCCTCTCGAGGTGAAGCTTTCTTT.

This rearrangement joins TRBV4-1 to TRBJ1-2; D gene ambiguous. The CDR3 totals 15 residues. Germline CDR1 and CDR2: MGHRA and YSYEKL. Trimming removed 5 bases at V and 2 bases at J, with 15 bases between. CDR3 nucleotide sequence: TGCGCCAGCAGCGCAGCTTGGGCGGGGAACTATGGCTACACCTTC. Translating it yields CASSAAWAGNYGYTF.

This chain joins TRBV5-4 and TRBJ2-1; TRBD2 might be the D (5 bases). CDR1 SGHNT and CDR2 YYREEE come from the germline V gene (reference sequence). V lost 0 bases and J lost 6, with 13 bases in between. The CDR3 spans 15 residues. The DNA of the CDR3 is TGTGCCAGCAGCTTGGTTTCGGCTAGCCTCAATGAGCAGTTCTTC. It encodes CASSLVSASLNEQFF.

Notes on this clone: Distinct nucleotide sequences in the sample also encode this CDR3. V is TRBV6-5 and J is TRBJ2-7; no clear D. Germline V gives CDR1 MNHEY, CDR2 SVGAGI. V was pared by 5 bases and J by 4 bases, with 6 bases between. The CDR3 length is 11 residues. The CDR3 reads CASSANYEQYF. The CDR3, as DNA: TGTGCCAGCAGTGCAAATTACGAGCAGTACTTC.

This clone has just a few counts. The gene calls are TRBV7-2 and TRBJ2-4, with 14 bases identical to TRBD2. The CDR3 loop spans 13 amino acids. V gave up 10 bases and J gave up 8 bases; unmatched junction bases: 4. Germline CDR1 and CDR2: SGHTA and FQGNSA. CDR3 amino acids: CATGLAGGDIQYF. The CDR3 DNA sequence: TGTGCCACTGGACTAGCGGGAGGCGACATTCAGTACTTC.

Points on this clone: A read error may produce the germline difference seen at one junction end. The chain joins TRBV28 to TRBJ1-4, with 8 bases fitting TRBD1. The CDR3 runs to 11 residues. Germline V gives CDR1 MDHEN, CDR2 SYDVKM. This chain's CDR3 is CASRTRDRFAF. For the CDR3, the DNA is TGTGCCAGCAGAACCAGGGACAGGTTTGCGTTC.

Points on this clone: This sequence may be a read error, since a much larger clone differs from it by one base. The identical CDR3 is also encoded by other nucleotide sequences in the sample. The chain links TRBV27 to TRBJ1-4; the match to TRBD1 covers 9 bases. Unmatched junction bases numbered 6, after V lost 7 bases and J lost 6 bases. This CDR3 has 14 amino acids. Germline CDR1 and CDR2: MNHEY and SMNVEV (reference sequence). Here the CDR3 reads CASTQTGGHEKLFF. The CDR3, as DNA: TGTGCCAGCACCCAGACAGGGGGTCATGAAAAACTGTTTTTT.

This rearrangement joins TRBV5-8 to TRBJ2-2, with D possibly matching TRBD1 (6 bases). Between the trimmed V and J ends, which lost 4 bases and 1 base, there was a span of 8 bases. CDR3 length equals 14 residues. Germline V CDR1 and CDR2: SGHTS, YDEGEE. The CDR3 here is CASSKGQNTGELFF. CDR3 in DNA: TGTGCCAGCAGCAAGGGACAGAACACCGGGGAGCTGTTTTTT.

With regard to this clone: Sequence at one end of the junction differs from germline and may be a read error. The chain employs TRBV7-2 and TRBJ2-1; tentatively, D is TRBD1 (6 bases). Per the germline V gene, CDR1 is SGHTA and CDR2 is FQGNSA. The CDR3 is 13 amino acids. CDR3 amino acids: CASSLKYRDEQLF. Here the CDR3 DNA reads TGTGCCAGCAGCTTAAAGTACAGGGATGAGCAGCTCTTC.

This rearrangement joins TRBV28 to TRBJ1-1; the match to TRBD1 covers 9 bases. The CDR3 extends over 18 amino acids. Per germline, CDR1 MDHEN and CDR2 SYDVKM. V dropped 3 bases and J dropped 3; count of bases not matched to a gene: 14. The CDR3 nucleotides read TGTGCCAGCAGTTTGTTGCCGAAGACAGGGGGACGGGACACTGAAGCTTTCTTT. Translation gives CASSLLPKTGGRDTEAFF.

This clone occurred once. The V call is TRBV28, the J call TRBJ2-2, with D possibly being TRBD1 (6 bases). The V gene's germline CDR1 is MDHEN and CDR2 SYDVKM. V lost 3 bases and J 6 bases, leaving 11 bases between the germline ends. The CDR3 sequence is 14 residues long. The CDR3 DNA sequence: TGTGCCAGCAGTTTCACAGGGAAGTCCGGGGAGCTGTTTTTT. Amino acids: CASSFTGKSGELFF.

The rearrangement links TRBV7-2 to TRBJ2-7, with 9 nucleotides matching TRBD2. V shed 1 base and J 2 bases; nucleotides not matched to a gene: 6. The CDR3 loop spans 16 amino acids. CDR1 and CDR2 from the germline V gene are SGHTA and FQGNSA. The CDR3 is CASSLEGGRAPYEQYF. DNA of the CDR3: TGTGCCAGCAGCTTAGAAGGCGGGAGGGCCCCCTACGAGCAGTACTTC.

The CDR3 loop is CSARGAGGRNEQFF. The CDR3 bases are TGCAGCGCCCGGGGGGCAGGGGGGAGGAATGAGCAGTTCTTC. This chain joins TRBV29-1 and TRBJ2-1, with D tentatively TRBD1 or TRBD2 (7 bases each). The V gene lost 7 bases and the J gene lost 7 bases, with 20 bases spanning the gap. The CDR3 runs to 14 residues. CDR1 SQVTM and CDR2 ANQGSEA come from the germline V gene.

Concerning this clone itself: Different DNA sequences within this sample yield the same CDR3. The rearrangement joins TRBV20-1 to TRBJ2-5; D uncertain. The CDR3 has 10 amino acids. Germline V gene lookup returns CDR1 DFQATT and CDR2 SNEGSKA (reference sequence). Trimming left V 3 bases short and J 5 bases short, with 4 bases between. DNA for the CDR3: TGCAGTGCTAGCGTGGAGACCCAGTACTTC. This codes for CSASVETQYF.

This clone was picked up a small number of times. V is TRBV15 and J is TRBJ2-7; a possible D gene is TRBD2 (6 bases). Germline-derived CDR1 and CDR2 are LNHNV and YYDKDF (reference sequence). The CDR3 runs to 14 residues. V shed 9 bases and J shed 5 bases, with 20 bases lying between them. DNA for the CDR3: TGTGCCACGGGGGGAGAAGGAGGGTACGACGAGCAGTACTTC. Its translation: CATGGEGGYDEQYF.

The rearrangement uses TRBV28 and TRBJ2-3, with 7 bases identical to TRBD1. Germline CDR1 is MDHEN and CDR2 is SYDVKM. V was clipped by 6 bases and J by 6 bases; unmatched bases: 12. CDR3 size: 15 residues. DNA of the CDR3: TGTGCCAGCAGCACCGACAGGGCCAGGGTTGATACGCAGTATTTT. This gives the protein CASSTDRARVDTQYF.

V gene TRBV27 combines with J gene TRBJ2-2, with D perhaps TRBD1 (6 bases). Trimming took off 6 bases at V and 0 bases at J, with 11 bases between the two ends. The CDR3 contains 15 residues. From germline, CDR1 is MNHEY and CDR2 SMNVEV (reference sequence). The CDR3 is CASSLGQSNTGELFF. CDR3 DNA: TGTGCCAGCAGCCTAGGACAGTCGAACACCGGGGAGCTGTTTTTT.

The V and J genes are TRBV7-2 and TRBJ2-5, with a weak D call TRBD1 (5 bases). Germline V lookup: CDR1 SGHTA, CDR2 FQGNSA. V gave up 2 bases and J gave up 4 bases, with 5 bases separating them. The CDR3 spans 12 residues. The CDR3: CASSLQGETQYF. The CDR3 DNA reads TGTGCCAGCAGCTTACAGGGAGAGACCCAGTACTTC.

The chain is built from TRBV6-1 and TRBJ1-2; D unclear. Germline V gene data show CDR1 as MNHNS and CDR2 as SASEGT. CDR3 length: 13 amino acids. V lost 6 bases and J 4 bases, leaving 12 bases between the germline ends. In nucleotides, the CDR3 is TGTGCCAGCAGACCCACGGGCCCCTATGGCTACACCTTC. Its translation: CASRPTGPYGYTF.

The V and J genes are TRBV5-4 and TRBJ2-7, with 13 bases that match TRBD2. The CDR3 contains 15 residues. Unmatched junction bases numbered 4, after V lost 4 bases and J lost 3 bases. Germline values: CDR1 SGHNT, CDR2 YYREEE (reference sequence). CDR3 bases: TGTGCCAGCAGCATCCGACTAGCGGGAGGCTACGAGCAGTACTTC. Amino acids: CASSIRLAGGYEQYF.